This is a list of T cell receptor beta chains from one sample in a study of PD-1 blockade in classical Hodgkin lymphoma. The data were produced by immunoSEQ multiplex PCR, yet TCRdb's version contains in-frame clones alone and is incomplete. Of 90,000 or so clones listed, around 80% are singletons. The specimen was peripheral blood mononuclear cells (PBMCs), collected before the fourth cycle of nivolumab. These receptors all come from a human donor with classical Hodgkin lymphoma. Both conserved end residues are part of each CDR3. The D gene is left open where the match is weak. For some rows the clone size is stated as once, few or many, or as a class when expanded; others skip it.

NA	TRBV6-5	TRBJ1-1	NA	TGTGCCAGCAGTTCTCTAGTCACGAACACTGAAGCTTTCTTT	CASSSLVTNTEAFF
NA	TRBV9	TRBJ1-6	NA	TGTGCCAGCAGCGTAGCGGGGAACTATAATTCACCCCTCCACTTT	CASSVAGNYNSPLHF
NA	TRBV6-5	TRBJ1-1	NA	TGTGCCAGCAGTTACTTGGCCGGGAACACTGAAGCTTTCTTT	CASSYLAGNTEAFF
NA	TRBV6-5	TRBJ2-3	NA	TGTGCCAGCAGTGACCTGGCGCTCCCGGGTACGCAGTATTTT	CASSDLALPGTQYF
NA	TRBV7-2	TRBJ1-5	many	TGTGCCAGCAGCTATACAGGGATTCAGCCCCAGCATTTT	CASSYTGIQPQHF
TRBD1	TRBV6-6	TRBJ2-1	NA	TGTGCCAGCACCTCATCGGGACAGATTTTTGTCAATGAGCAGTTCTTC	CASTSSGQIFVNEQFF
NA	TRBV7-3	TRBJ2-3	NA	TGTGCCAGCAGCCTTAAGATTAGCGGTACCGCAGATACGCAGTATTTT	CASSLKISGTADTQYF
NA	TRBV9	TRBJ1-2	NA	TGTGCCAGCAGCCCCCGAGCAGGGGATGGATATGGCTACACCTTC	CASSPRAGDGYGYTF
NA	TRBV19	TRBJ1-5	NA	TGTGCCAGTAGTATTGGGGTTACAGTAAATCAGCCCCAGCATTTT	CASSIGVTVNQPQHF
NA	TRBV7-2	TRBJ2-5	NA	TGTGCCAGCAGCTTAGGGGGGAGCCGACTGCGGGAGACCCAGTACTTC	CASSLGGSRLRETQYF
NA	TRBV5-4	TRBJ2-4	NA	TGTGCCAGCAGCTTGGCCTCGCAGGACCAGACTATTCAGTACTTC	CASSLASQDQTIQYF
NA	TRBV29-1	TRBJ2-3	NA	TGCAGCGCCCCTGTGCGTGGGACAGATACGCAGTATTTT	CSAPVRGTDTQYF
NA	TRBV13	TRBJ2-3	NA	TGTGCCAGCAGCTTAGGCCTCTGGAAAGTCTCGGGGGCCACAGATACGCAGTATTTT	CASSLGLWKVSGATDTQYF
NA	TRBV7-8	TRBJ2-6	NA	TGTGCCAGCAGCTTAATGGAGGGGCATCCGGGGGCCAACGTCCTGACTTTC	CASSLMEGHPGANVLTF
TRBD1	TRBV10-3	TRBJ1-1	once	TGTGCCATCAGTGAAAGGGGGGACAGACACACTGAAGCTTTCTTT	CAISERGDRHTEAFF
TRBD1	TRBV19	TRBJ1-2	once	TGTGCCAGTTCGGCAAATTTACAGGGGCCCTACACCTTC	CASSANLQGPYTF
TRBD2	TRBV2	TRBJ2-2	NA	TGTGCCAGCAGTGGGACTAGCGGGAGCGGGGAGCTGTTTTTT	CASSGTSGSGELFF
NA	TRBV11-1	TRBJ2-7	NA	TGTGCCAGCAGCTCCCCACCGCGGGGCTACGAGCAGTACTTC	CASSSPPRGYEQYF
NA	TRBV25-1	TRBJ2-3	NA	TGTGCCAGCACCGAAGCTAGCACAGATACGCAGTATTTT	CASTEASTDTQYF
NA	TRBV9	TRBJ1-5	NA	TGTGCCAGCAGCGTAGGTGCGTATAGCAATCAGCCCCAGCATTTT	CASSVGAYSNQPQHF
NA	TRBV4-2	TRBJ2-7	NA	TGTGCCAGCAGCCAAGTTGGGGTCTCCTACGAGCAGTACTTC	CASSQVGVSYEQYF
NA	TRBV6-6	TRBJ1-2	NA	TGTGCCAGCACCCCCATACAGACCTATGGCTACACCTTC	CASTPIQTYGYTF
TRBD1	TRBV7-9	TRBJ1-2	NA	TGTGCCAGCAGCCCCGGACAGGGATCGGGTGGCTACACCTTC	CASSPGQGSGGYTF
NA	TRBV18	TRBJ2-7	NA	TGTGCCAGCTCACCGACAGTCTCCTACGAGCAGTACTTC	CASSPTVSYEQYF
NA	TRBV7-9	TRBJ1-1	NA	TGTGCCAGCAGCCGGGGGTCGGGCAGGACTGAAGCTTTCTTT	CASSRGSGRTEAFF
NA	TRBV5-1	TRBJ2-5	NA	TGCGCCAGCAGCTTGCGGGGACCCAGCCAAGAGACCCAGTACTTC	CASSLRGPSQETQYF
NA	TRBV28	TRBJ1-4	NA	TGTGCCAGCAGTCGCCCAGGGTCGAGTAATGAAAAACTGTTTTTT	CASSRPGSSNEKLFF
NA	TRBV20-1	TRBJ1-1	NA	TGCAGTGCTAGCCCTACACTGGAAGCTTTCTTT	CSASPTLEAFF
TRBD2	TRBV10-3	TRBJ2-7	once	TGTGCCATCAGAACGACTAGCGGGGGGTCCTCAAACTACGAGCAGTACTTC	CAIRTTSGGSSNYEQYF
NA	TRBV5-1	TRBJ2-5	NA	TGCGCCAGCAGCTTGTCTGGGCTGGAGACCCAGTACTTC	CASSLSGLETQYF
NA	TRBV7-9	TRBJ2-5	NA	TGTGCCAGCAGCTTAGGTCCGGGGGAAGAGACCCAGTACTTC	CASSLGPGEETQYF
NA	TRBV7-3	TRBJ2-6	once	TGTGCCAGCAGCTCCAGGGCCCCTGGGGCCAACGTCCTGACTTTC	CASSSRAPGANVLTF
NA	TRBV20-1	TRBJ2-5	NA	TGCAGTGCTAACCAGGGAGAGACCCAGTACTTC	CSANQGETQYF
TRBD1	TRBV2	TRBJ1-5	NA	TGTGCCAGCAGTGAAGCGGGCAGGGGGATTCAGCCCCAGCATTTT	CASSEAGRGIQPQHF
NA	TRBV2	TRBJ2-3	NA	TGTGCCAGCAGTGAAGTGTTAAGCAGGGCAGATACGCAGTATTTT	CASSEVLSRADTQYF
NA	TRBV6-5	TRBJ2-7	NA	TGTGCCAGCAGTTGGGGAAAAGTGGGCGTTATCGAGCAGTACTTC	CASSWGKVGVIEQYF
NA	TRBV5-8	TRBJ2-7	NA	TGTGCCAGCAGGATAAGCGGGTTCTCCTACGAGCAGTACTTC	CASRISGFSYEQYF
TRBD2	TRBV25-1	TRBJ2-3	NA	TGTGCCAGCAGTGAGTCTAGCGGAGGGGATACGCAGTATTTT	CASSESSGGDTQYF
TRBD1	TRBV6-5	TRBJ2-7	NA	TGTGCCAGCGAGGGGGCGAGGTACGAGCAGTACTTC	CASEGARYEQYF
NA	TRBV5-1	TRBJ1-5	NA	TGCGCCAGCAGCTTCTCCGGTAATCAGCCCCAGCATTTT	CASSFSGNQPQHF
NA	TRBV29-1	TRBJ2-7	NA	TGCAGCGTTGCGTCAGGGTTCTACTCCTACGAGCAGTACTTC	CSVASGFYSYEQYF
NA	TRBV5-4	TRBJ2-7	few	TGTGCCAGCAGCTTGGGCGGCGGGACCTCCTACGAGCAGTACTTC	CASSLGGGTSYEQYF
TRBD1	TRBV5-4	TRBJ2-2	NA	TGTGCCAGCAGTTATCGACAGGGTCACACCGGGGAGCTGTTTTTT	CASSYRQGHTGELFF
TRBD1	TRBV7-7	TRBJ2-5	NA	TGTGCTAGCAGCTTAGTTGGGACAGGGGCAGAGACCCAGTACTTC	CASSLVGTGAETQYF
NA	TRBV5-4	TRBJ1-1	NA	TGTGCCAGCAGTATTCCTGGGAGGGTCTCTGAAGCTTTCTTT	CASSIPGRVSEAFF